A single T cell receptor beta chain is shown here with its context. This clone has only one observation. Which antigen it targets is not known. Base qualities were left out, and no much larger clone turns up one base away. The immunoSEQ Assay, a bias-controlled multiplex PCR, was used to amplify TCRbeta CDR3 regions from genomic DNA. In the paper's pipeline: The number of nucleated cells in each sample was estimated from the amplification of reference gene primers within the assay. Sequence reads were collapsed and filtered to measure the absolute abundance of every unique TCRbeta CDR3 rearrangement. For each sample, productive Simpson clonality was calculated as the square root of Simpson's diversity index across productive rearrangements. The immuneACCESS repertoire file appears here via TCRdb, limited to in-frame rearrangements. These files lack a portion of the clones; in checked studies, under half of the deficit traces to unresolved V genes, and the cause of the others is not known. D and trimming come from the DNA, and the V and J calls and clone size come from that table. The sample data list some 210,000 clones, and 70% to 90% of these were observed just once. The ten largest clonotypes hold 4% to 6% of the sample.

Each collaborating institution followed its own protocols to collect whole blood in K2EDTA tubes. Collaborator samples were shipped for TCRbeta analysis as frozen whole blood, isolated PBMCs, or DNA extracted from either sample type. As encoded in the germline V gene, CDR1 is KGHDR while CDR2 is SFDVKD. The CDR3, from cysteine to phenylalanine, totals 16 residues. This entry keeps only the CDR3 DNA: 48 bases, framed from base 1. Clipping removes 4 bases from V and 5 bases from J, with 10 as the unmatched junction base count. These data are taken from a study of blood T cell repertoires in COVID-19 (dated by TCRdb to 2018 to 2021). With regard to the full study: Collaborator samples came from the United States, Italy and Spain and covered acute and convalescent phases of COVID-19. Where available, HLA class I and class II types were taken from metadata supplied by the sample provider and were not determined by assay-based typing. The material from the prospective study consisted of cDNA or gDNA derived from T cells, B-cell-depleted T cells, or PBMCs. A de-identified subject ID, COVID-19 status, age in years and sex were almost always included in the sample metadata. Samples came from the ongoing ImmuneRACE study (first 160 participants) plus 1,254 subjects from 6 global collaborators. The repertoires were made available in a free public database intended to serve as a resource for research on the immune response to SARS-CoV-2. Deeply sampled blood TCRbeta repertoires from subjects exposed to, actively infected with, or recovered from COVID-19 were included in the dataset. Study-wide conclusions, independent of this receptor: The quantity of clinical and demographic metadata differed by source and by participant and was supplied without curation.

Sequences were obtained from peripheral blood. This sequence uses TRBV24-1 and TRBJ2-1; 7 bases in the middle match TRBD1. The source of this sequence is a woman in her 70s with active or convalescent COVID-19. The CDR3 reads CATSDPDRAWNNEQFF. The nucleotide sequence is TGTGCCACCAGTGACCCAGACAGGGCCTGGAACAATGAGCAGTTCTTC.